Listed below are T cell receptor beta chains from one sample, sequenced in a study of blood T cell repertoires in COVID-19. The data were produced by immunoSEQ multiplex PCR, yet TCRdb's version contains in-frame clones alone and is incomplete. This repertoire shows more than 90,000 clones, 85% found once; its top ten account for roughly 40%. The sequenced sample was peripheral blood. The receptors here all came from a man older than 75 with acute or convalescent COVID-19. Each CDR3 is given with its conserved first and last residue. Fields, in order: J gene, V gene, clone size, D gene, CDR3 DNA, CDR3 protein. The D gene is left open where the match is weak. A clone size is listed for some rows: how often the clone was seen (once, few, many), or a class if it is expanded.

J: TRBJ1-4; V: TRBV29-1; size: NA; D: NA; DNA: TGCAGCGTTGAATTTGTGGGGGGTGGGACTAATGAAAAACTGTTTTTT; CDR3: CSVEFVGGGTNEKLFF
J: TRBJ2-2; V: TRBV29-1; size: few; D: NA; DNA: TGCAGCGTGACTAGGCACACCGGGGAGCTGTTTTTT; CDR3: CSVTRHTGELFF
J: TRBJ1-5; V: TRBV6-5; size: NA; D: NA; DNA: TGTGCCAGCTTACCCCACCCACGGGATCAGCCCCAGCATTTT; CDR3: CASLPHPRDQPQHF
J: TRBJ1-1; V: TRBV25-1; size: NA; D: NA; DNA: TGTGCCAGCAGTGTCTCCCGTGGAGTTCGAACTGAAGCTTTCTTT; CDR3: CASSVSRGVRTEAFF
J: TRBJ2-2; V: TRBV11-3; size: NA; D: TRBD1; DNA: TGTGCCAGCAGCTTAGGGGCAGGGGGCGGCGGCACCGGGGAGCTGTTTTTT; CDR3: CASSLGAGGGGTGELFF
J: TRBJ1-6; V: TRBV5-1; size: NA; D: TRBD1; DNA: TGCGCCAGCTGCCCAGGACAGGGGGCCTGGTCACCCCTCCACTTT; CDR3: CASCPGQGAWSPLHF
J: TRBJ2-2; V: TRBV18; size: NA; D: NA; DNA: TGTGCCAGCTCACCTAGCGGGAACACCGGGGAGCTGTTTTTT; CDR3: CASSPSGNTGELFF
J: TRBJ1-3; V: TRBV19; size: few; D: NA; DNA: TGTGCCAGTAGTCTTCTACAGCCTCCCTCTGGAAACACCATATATTTT; CDR3: CASSLLQPPSGNTIYF
J: TRBJ2-1; V: TRBV6-2/TRBV6-3; size: NA; D: TRBD2; DNA: TGTGCCAGCAGCGGACTAGCGGGAGACTACAATGAGCAGTTCTTC; CDR3: CASSGLAGDYNEQFF
J: TRBJ2-7; V: TRBV21-1; size: once; D: NA; DNA: TGTGCCAGCAGCAAGGGGGGGCTTAAAGAGCAGTACTTC; CDR3: CASSKGGLKEQYF
J: TRBJ2-6; V: TRBV7-3; size: NA; D: TRBD1; DNA: TGTGCCAGCAGCCAGGACAGGGCCTCTGGGGCCAACGTCCTGACTTTC; CDR3: CASSQDRASGANVLTF
J: TRBJ1-6; V: TRBV6-5; size: few; D: TRBD1; DNA: TGTGCCAGCAGTCTAGGACAGGGCAGGAATTCACCCCTCCACTTT; CDR3: CASSLGQGRNSPLHF
J: TRBJ1-1; V: TRBV28; size: NA; D: TRBD1; DNA: TGTGCCAGCTGGGACAGGGGGCGAAGGACTGAAGCTTTCTTT; CDR3: CASWDRGRRTEAFF
J: TRBJ1-1; V: TRBV25-1; size: NA; D: NA; DNA: TGTGCCAGCAGTGATCTCCCTGGACAGTATGAAGCTTTCTTT; CDR3: CASSDLPGQYEAFF
J: TRBJ1-4; V: TRBV10-3; size: few; D: NA; DNA: TGTGCCATCAGTTCCGGTGGACATAATGAGGAAAAACTGTTTTTT; CDR3: CAISSGGHNEEKLFF
J: TRBJ2-5; V: TRBV13; size: NA; D: NA; DNA: TGTGCCAGCAGCTTAGCGCCGGGAGAGGAGACCCAGTACTTC; CDR3: CASSLAPGEETQYF
J: TRBJ1-1; V: TRBV29-1; size: NA; D: NA; DNA: TGCAGCGTTGGTGTAGTCACTGAAGCTTTCTTT; CDR3: CSVGVVTEAFF
J: TRBJ1-5; V: TRBV5-1; size: NA; D: NA; DNA: TGCGCCAGCAGCTTGGTAGGAGATCAGCCCCAGCATTTT; CDR3: CASSLVGDQPQHF
J: TRBJ2-7; V: TRBV5-1; size: NA; D: TRBD1; DNA: TGCGCCAGCAGCCTTACGACAGGGGGCTACGAGCAGTACTTC; CDR3: CASSLTTGGYEQYF
J: TRBJ2-7; V: TRBV28; size: NA; D: NA; DNA: TGTGCCAGCAGGACACAGGGGGGGTCCTACGAGCAGTACTTC; CDR3: CASRTQGGSYEQYF
J: TRBJ2-3; V: TRBV3-1/TRBV3-2; size: once; D: TRBD1; DNA: TGTGCCAGCAGCCAAGTGCAGGGGGCTACAGATACGCAGTATTTT; CDR3: CASSQVQGATDTQYF